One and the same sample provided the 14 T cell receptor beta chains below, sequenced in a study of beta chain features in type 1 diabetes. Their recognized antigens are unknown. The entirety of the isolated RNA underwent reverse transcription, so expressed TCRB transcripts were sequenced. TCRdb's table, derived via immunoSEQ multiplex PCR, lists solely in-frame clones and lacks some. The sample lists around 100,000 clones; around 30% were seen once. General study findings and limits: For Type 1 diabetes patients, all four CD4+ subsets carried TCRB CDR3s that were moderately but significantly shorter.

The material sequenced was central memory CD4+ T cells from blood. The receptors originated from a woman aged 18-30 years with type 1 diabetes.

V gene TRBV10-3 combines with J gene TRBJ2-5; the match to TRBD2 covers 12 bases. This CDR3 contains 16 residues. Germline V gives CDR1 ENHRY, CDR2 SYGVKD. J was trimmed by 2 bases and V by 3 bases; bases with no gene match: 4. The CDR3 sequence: CAISDTGTSGQETQYF. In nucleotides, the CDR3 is TGTGCCATCAGTGACACCGGGACTAGCGGGCAAGAGACCCAGTACTTC.

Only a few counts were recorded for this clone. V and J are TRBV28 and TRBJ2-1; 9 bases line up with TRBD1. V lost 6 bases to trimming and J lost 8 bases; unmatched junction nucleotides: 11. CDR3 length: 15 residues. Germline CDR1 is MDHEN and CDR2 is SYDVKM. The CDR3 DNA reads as TGTGCCAGCAGCGCTCGACAGGGGGTCTTAGATGAGCAGTTCTTC. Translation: CASSARQGVLDEQFF.

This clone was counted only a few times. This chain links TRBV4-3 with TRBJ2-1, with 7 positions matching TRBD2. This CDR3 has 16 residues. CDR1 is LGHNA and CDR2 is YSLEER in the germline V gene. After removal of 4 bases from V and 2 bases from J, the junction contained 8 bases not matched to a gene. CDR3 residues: CASSLATSPPYNEQFF. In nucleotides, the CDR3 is TGCGCCAGCAGCCTGGCGACTAGCCCCCCCTACAATGAGCAGTTCTTC.

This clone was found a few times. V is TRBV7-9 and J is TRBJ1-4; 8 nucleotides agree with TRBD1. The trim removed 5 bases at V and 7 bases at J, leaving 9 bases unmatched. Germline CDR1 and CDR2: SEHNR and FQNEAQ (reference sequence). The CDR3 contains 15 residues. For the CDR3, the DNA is TGTGCCAGCAGCAAACTGCAGGGGGCGAGTGAAAAACTGTTTTTT. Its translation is CASSKLQGASEKLFF.

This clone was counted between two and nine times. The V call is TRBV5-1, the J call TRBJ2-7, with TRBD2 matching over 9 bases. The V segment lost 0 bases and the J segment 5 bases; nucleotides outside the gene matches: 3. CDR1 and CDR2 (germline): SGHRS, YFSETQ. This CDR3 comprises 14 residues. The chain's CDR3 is CASSLGPSGNEQYV. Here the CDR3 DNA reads TGCGCCAGCAGCTTGGGACCTAGCGGGAACGAGCAGTACGTC.

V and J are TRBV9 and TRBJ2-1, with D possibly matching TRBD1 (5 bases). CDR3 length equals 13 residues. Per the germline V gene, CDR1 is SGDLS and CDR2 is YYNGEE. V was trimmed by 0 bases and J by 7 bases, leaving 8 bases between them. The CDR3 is CASSVVPGNEQFF. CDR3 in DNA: TGTGCCAGCAGCGTAGTACCAGGGAATGAGCAGTTCTTC. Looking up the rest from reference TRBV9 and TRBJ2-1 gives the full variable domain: DSGVTQTPKHLITATGQRVTLRCSPRSGDLSVYWYQQSLDQGLQFLIQYYNGEERAKGNILERFSAQQFPDLHSELNLSSLELGDSALYFCASSVVPGNEQFFGPGTRLTVL.

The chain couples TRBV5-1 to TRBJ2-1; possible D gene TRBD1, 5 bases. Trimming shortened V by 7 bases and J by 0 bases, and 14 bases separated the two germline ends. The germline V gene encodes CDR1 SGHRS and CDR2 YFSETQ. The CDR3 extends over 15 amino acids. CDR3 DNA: TGCGCCAGCCGGAAAACTCAGGGCTCCTACAATGAGCAGTTCTTC. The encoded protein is CASRKTQGSYNEQFF.

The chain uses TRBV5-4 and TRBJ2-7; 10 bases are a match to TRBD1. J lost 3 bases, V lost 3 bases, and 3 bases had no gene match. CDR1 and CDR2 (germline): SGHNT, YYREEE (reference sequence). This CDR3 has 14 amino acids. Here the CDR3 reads CASSSGQGNYEQYF. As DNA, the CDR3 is TGTGCCAGCAGCTCGGGACAGGGGAACTACGAGCAGTACTTC.

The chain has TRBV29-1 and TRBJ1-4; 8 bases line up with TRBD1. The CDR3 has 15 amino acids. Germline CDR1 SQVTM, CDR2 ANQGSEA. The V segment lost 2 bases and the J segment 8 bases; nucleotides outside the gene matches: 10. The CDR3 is CSVEMGDRTGEKLFF. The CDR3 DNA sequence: TGCAGCGTTGAAATGGGGGACAGGACGGGGGAAAAACTGTTTTTT.

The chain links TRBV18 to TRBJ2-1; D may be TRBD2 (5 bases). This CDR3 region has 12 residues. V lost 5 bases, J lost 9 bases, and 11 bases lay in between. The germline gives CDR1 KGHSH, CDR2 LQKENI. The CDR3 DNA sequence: TGTGCCAGCTCATCCCTGGACTTTGAGCAGTTCTTC. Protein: CASSSLDFEQFF.

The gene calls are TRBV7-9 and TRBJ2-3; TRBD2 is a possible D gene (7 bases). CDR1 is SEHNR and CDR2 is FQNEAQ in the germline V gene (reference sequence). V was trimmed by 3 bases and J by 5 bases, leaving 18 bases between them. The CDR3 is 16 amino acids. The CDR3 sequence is CASSLIGGAPEDTQYF. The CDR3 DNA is TGTGCCAGCAGCTTGATTGGGGGGGCCCCCGAAGATACGCAGTATTTT.

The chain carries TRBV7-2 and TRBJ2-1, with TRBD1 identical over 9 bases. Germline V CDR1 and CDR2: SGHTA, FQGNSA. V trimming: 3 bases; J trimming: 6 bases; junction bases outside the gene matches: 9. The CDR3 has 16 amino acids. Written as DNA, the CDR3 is TGTGCCAGCAGCTTCACAGGGGGCTCCGTCATCAATGAGCAGTTCTTC. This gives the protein CASSFTGGSVINEQFF.

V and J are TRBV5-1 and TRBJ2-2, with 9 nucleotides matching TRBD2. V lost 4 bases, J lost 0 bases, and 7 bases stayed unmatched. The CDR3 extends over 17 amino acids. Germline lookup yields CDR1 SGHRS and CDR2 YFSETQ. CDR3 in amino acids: CASSLQGLASNTGELFF. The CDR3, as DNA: TGCGCCAGCAGCCTCCAGGGACTAGCTTCGAACACCGGGGAGCTGTTTTTT.

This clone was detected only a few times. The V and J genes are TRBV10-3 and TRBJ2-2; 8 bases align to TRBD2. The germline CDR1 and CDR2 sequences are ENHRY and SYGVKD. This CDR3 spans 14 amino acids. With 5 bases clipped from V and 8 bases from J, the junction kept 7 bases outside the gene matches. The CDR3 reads CAISRAGGPGELFF. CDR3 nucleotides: TGTGCCATCAGTCGGGCGGGAGGCCCAGGGGAGCTGTTTTTT.